This T cell receptor (beta chain) came from a study of T cells after somatic rescue of genetic block (dated by TCRdb to about 2020). Regarding the research as a whole: What the study looked at was long-term robustness, specifically in a T-cell system that came about through somatic rescue of a genetic block in T-cell development.

The CDR3 contains 14 residues, cysteine and phenylalanine counted. Only the CDR3 region is kept as DNA, spanning 42 bases read in frame from base 1. At the junction V is shortened by 1 base and J by 3 bases; bases outside the gene matches: 1. CDR1 and CDR2 are drawn from the germline V gene: MDHEN, SYDVKM. Receptor libraries were prepared by the immunoSEQ multiplex PCR assay. What TCRdb holds here is the immuneACCESS table cut down to in-frame rearrangements. Part of the clones is not present; checked against another copy, under half of the missing clones reflect an unresolved V gene, and the others are unexplained. Here the sample has some 68,000 clones; roughly 90% occur a single time. The ten largest clones represent about 3% of the sample. This clone was counted only a few times. Its specific antigen is unknown. No qualities accompany the bases; no much larger clone lies one base away.

The chain couples TRBV28 to TRBJ1-2; a stretch of 8 junction bases matches TRBD1. What was sequenced was peripheral blood mononuclear cells (PBMCs). The sequence came from a man aged 25 to 40. This receptor carries the CDR3 CASSLLGQDYGYTF. The nucleotide sequence reads as follows: TGTGCCAGCAGTTTATTGGGACAGGACTATGGCTACACCTTC.